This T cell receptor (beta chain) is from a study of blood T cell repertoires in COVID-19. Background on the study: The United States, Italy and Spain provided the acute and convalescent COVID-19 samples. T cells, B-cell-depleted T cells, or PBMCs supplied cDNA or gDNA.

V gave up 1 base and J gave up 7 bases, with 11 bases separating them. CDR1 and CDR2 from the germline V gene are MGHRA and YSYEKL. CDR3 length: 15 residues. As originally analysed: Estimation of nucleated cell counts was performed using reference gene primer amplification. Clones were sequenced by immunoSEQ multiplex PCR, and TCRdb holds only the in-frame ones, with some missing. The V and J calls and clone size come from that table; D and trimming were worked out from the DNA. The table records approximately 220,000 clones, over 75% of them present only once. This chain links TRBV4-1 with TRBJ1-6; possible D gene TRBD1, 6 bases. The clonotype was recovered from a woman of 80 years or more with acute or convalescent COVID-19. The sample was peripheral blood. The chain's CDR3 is CASSQVAQGNSPLHF. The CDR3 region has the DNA TGCGCCAGCAGCCAAGTGGCACAGGGCAATTCACCCCTCCACTTT.